The following is a T cell receptor beta chain sequence with its context. Trimming at V came to 7 bases and at J to 1 base, leaving 4 bases not matched to a gene. This CDR3 comprises 14 residues. Per the germline V gene, CDR1 is SGHRS and CDR2 is YFSETQ. The data are from a study of OX40 agonist ivuxolimab in advanced cancers. Clones were sequenced by immunoSEQ multiplex PCR, and TCRdb holds only the in-frame ones, with some missing. The table has tens of thousands of clones, 84% seen once. This sample comprised CD4+ or CD8+ T cells sorted from blood, obtained in a trial of the OX40 agonist ivuxolimab. This rearrangement joins TRBV5-1 to TRBJ1-1; the match to TRBD1 covers 10 bases. The clonotype comes from an adult with an advanced solid tumor such as melanoma, head and neck, liver or kidney cancer. The CDR3 is CASGRQGANTEAFF. The CDR3 bases are TGCGCCAGCGGCAGACAGGGGGCGAACACTGAAGCTTTCTTT.